This note documents a single TCR beta chain sequence. Its cognate antigen has yet to be identified. The sample holds no much larger clone one base away, and base qualities are not on file. From the cysteine up to the phenylalanine, the CDR3 has a length of 16 residues. The sequence is cut down to CDR3 DNA, 48 bases in frame from base 1. Reading the germline V gene (reference sequence) gives CDR1 WNHNN and CDR2 SYGVQD. The sample's treatment or condition label, in plain terms: high-dose cyclophosphamide on days +3 and +4 as single-agent GVHD prophylaxis. For conditioning, the PTCy patients got busulfan and fludarabine, then a related or unrelated marrow graft, followed by cyclophosphamide on days +3 and +4. PTCy-treated patients were drawn from a prospective multi-institutional clinical trial. Peripheral blood and bone marrow mononuclear cells were isolated by Ficoll-Hypaque density centrifugation and cryopreserved.

Genomic DNA was the input for TRB sequencing, which was run either with the immunoSEQ assay at survey resolution or with the hsTCRB kit. Regarding the original processing steps: The immunoSEQ software was used for initial read processing, and the LymphoSeq R package was used for repertoire analyses. Clonality was calculated as 1 minus normalized Shannon entropy, and the Gini coefficient was also calculated for each TRB dataset. To infer phenotypes in unsorted samples, TRB sequences from sorted subsets of the recipient or donor were mapped onto unsorted samples from the same recipient. The table comes from immuneACCESS by way of TCRdb, which keeps in-frame sequences with V and J called. Part of the clones is missing from these tables; in studies checked, under half for an unresolved V gene and the rest for unknown reasons. D and trimming were read from the DNA, whereas the V and J calls and clone size are those reported in that table. This sample gives roughly 12,000 clones in total; around nine tenths of them show up just once. Together, the top ten hold less than 4.5% of the sample.

The data belong to a study of T cells after posttransplantation cyclophosphamide (dated by TCRdb to the mid-2010s). At the level of the whole study: Using TRB sequencing, the study followed how the T cell repertoire reconstituted after myeloablative bone marrow transplantation in which posttransplantation cyclophosphamide served as GVHD prophylaxis. Because TRA and TRB clonality correlated tightly in roughly 10 samples, the subsequent TCR analyses were limited to TRB only. Samples from 30 to 40 PTCy-treated patients and under 20 related bone marrow donors of those patients were subjected to antigen receptor sequencing. TRB sequencing was also done on up to about 3 additional blood samples from 2 to 5.2 years after transplant in 3 patients, and on pretransplant blood from 4 patients. TRB sequencing was performed on blood from all 35 or so PTCy patients with 1-year posttransplant specimens. Public TRB sequences were compared against a database of over 3,000 sequences linked to responses to pathogens, tumor antigens, self-antigens and alloantigens. General conclusions and limits of the study: Donor-recipient similarity was low at 1-2 months but increased during the first year, and donor CD8+ memory clones often dominated later blood repertoires. Across fewer than 50 patients, recipient CMV seropositivity and CMV reactivation were highly associated with TRB clonality; PTCy diversity was similar to CNI/methotrexate controls. The TRB repertoires of T cells infiltrating skin or the GI tract showed only limited overlap with the TRB repertoires found in blood.

The TCR comes from a female patient aged 30 to 45 who received an allogeneic stem cell transplant from an unrelated donor, was CMV-positive, and had no GVHD. After a transplant, some of the T cells may come from the graft donor. The sequenced sample was PBMCs, obtained after allogeneic stem cell transplant with posttransplant cyclophosphamide. The sequence is built from TRBV10-1 and TRBJ2-5; 7 middle bases align to TRBD2. Near its end, the DNA agrees better with TRBJ2-7, so the J call may be wrong. The CDR3 in this case is CASSDPGGPISYEQYF. Read as DNA, the sequence is TGCGCCAGCAGTGACCCGGGGGGTCCCATCTCCTACGAGCAGTACTTC.